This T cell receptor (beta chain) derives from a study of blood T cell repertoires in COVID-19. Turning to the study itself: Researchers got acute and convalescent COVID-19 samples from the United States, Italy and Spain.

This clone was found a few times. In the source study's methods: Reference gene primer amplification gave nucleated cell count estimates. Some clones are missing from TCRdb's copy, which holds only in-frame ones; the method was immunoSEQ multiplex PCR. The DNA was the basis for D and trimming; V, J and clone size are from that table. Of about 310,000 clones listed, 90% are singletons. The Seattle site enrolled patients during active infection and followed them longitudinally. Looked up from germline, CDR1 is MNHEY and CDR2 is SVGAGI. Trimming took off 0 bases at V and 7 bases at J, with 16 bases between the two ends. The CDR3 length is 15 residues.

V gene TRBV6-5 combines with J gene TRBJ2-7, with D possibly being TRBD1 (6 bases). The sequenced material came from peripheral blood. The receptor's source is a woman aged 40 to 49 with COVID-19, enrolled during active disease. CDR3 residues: CASSYSGTDSREQYF. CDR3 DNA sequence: TGTGCCAGCAGTTACTCCGGGACGGACAGCAGGGAGCAGTACTTC.